The following is a T cell receptor (beta chain) sequence with its context. The source of the sample is a study of shared clonotypes between healthy human individuals. Study summary: Each donor's CD8 memory used one plate, CD8 naive two, each CD4 subset three.

Naivety among CD8 cells was defined by CD45RO negativity and positive CCR7 selection, thereby excluding terminally differentiated effector memory CD45RA+ cells. The V gene's germline CDR1 is WNHNN and CDR2 SYGVQD (reference sequence). Deletions cut 3 bases from V and 14 bases from J, with 14 bases between. The CDR3 covers 12 residues. Profiled with immunoSEQ multiplex PCR; TCRdb holds only in-frame clones, not every one. In the table there are more than 2 million clones, around 95% of which are singletons. V gene TRBV10-1 combines with J gene TRBJ2-1; unclear D gene. Sequenced sample: naive CD8+ T cells from PBMCs. The receptor was derived from a man in his late teens or twenties in good health. Some clones in this sample may be carry-over from other donors' samples. The CDR3 region has the DNA TGCGCCAGCAGTGATACCTTCGAGAAGAAGTTCTTC. Encoded protein: CASSDTFEKKFF.